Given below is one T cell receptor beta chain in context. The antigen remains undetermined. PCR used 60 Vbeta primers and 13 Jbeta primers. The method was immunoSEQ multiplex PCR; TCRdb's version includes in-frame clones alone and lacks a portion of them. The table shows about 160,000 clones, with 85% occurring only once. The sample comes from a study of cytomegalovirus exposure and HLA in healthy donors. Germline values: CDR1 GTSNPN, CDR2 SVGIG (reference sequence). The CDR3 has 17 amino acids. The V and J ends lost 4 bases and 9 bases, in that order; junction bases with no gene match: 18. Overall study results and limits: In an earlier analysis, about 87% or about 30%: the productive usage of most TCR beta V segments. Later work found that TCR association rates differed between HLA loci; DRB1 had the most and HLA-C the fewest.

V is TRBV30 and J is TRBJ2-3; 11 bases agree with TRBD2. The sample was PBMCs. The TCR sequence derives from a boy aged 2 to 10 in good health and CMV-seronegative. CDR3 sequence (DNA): TGTGCCTGGAACCGGCTAGCGGGGGGCGGGAGGGGTGGGACGCAGTATTTT. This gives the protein CAWNRLAGGGRGGTQYF.